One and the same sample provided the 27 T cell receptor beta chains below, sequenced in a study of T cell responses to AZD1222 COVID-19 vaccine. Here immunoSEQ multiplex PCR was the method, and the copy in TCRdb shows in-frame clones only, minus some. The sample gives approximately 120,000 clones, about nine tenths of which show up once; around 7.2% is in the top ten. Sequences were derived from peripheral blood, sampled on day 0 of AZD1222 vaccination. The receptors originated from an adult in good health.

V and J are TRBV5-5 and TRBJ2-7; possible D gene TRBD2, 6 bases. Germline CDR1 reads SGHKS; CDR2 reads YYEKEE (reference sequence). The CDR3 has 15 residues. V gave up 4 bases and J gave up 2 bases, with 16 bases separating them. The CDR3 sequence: CASSPDGGGAYEQYF. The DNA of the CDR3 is TGTGCCAGCAGCCCGGATGGAGGAGGGGCCTACGAGCAGTACTTC. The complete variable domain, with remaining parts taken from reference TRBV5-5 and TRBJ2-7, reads DAGVTQSPTHLIKTRGQQVTLRCSPISGHKSVSWYQQVLGQGPQFIFQYYEKEERGRGNFPDRFSARQFPNYSSELNVNALLLGDSALYLCASSPDGGGAYEQYFGPGTRLTVT.

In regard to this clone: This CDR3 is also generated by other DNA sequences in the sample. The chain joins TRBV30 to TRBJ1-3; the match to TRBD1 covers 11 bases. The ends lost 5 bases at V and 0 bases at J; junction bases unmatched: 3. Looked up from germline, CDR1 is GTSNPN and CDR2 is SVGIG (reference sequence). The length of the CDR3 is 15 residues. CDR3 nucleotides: TGTGCCTGGGGGACAGGGGGAAGCTCTGGAAACACCATATATTTT. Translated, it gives CAWGTGGSSGNTIYF.

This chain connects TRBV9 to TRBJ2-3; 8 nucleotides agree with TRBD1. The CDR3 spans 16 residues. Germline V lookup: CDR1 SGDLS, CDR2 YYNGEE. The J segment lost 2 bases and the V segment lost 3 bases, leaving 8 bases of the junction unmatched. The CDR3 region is CASSGTTGGVTDTQYF. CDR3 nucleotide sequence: TGTGCCAGCAGCGGAACAACAGGGGGTGTCACAGATACGCAGTATTTT.

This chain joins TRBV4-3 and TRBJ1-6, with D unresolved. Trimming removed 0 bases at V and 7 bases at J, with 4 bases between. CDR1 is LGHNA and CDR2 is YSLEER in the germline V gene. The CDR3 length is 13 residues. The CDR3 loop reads CASSQDQNSPLHF. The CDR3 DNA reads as TGCGCCAGCAGCCAAGATCAGAATTCACCCCTCCACTTT.

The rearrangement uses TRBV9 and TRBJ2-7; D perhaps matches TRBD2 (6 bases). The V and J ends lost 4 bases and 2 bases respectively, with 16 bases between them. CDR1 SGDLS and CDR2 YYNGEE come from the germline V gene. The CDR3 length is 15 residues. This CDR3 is CASSPLADVAYEQYF. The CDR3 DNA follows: TGTGCCAGCAGCCCCTTAGCGGATGTCGCCTACGAGCAGTACTTC.

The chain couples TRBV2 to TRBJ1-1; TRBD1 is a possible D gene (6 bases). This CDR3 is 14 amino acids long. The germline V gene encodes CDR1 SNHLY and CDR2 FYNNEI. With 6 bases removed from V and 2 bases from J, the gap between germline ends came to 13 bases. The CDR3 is CASSPGVRNTEAFF. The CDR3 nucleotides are TGTGCCAGCAGCCCAGGGGTAAGAAACACTGAAGCTTTCTTT. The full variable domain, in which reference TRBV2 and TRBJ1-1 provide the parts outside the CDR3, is EPEVTQTPSHQVTQMGQEVILRCVPISNHLYFYWYRQILGQKVEFLVSFYNNEISEKSEIFDDQFSVERPDGSNFTLKIRSTKLEDSAMYFCASSPGVRNTEAFFGQGTRLTVV.

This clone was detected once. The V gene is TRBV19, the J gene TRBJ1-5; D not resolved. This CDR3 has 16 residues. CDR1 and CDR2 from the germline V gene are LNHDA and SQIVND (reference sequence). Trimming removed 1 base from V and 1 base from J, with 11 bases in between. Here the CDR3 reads CASSIAWRRSNQPQHF. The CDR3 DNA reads TGTGCCAGTAGTATAGCGTGGCGGAGGAGCAATCAGCCCCAGCATTTT.

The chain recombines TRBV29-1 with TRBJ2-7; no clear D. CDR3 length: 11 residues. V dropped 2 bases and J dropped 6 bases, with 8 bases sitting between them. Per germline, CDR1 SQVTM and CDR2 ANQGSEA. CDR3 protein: CSVESFSEQYF. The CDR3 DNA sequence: TGCAGCGTTGAAAGCTTCTCCGAGCAGTACTTC.

The CDR3 loop is CASSQEQGAYEQYF. CDR3 sequence (DNA): TGCGCCAGCAGCCAAGAACAGGGAGCCTACGAGCAGTACTTC. The rearrangement uses TRBV4-3 and TRBJ2-7; D is perhaps TRBD1 (6 bases). Deletions cut 0 bases from V and 2 bases from J, with 8 bases between. The CDR3 extends over 14 amino acids. Germline CDR1 reads LGHNA; CDR2 reads YSLEER.

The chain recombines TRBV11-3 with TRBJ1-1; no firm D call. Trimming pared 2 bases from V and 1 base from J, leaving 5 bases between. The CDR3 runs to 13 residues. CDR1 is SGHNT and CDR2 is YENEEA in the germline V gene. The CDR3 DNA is TGTGCCAGCAGCTTAAAGGGGAACACTGAAGCTTTCTTT. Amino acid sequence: CASSLKGNTEAFF.

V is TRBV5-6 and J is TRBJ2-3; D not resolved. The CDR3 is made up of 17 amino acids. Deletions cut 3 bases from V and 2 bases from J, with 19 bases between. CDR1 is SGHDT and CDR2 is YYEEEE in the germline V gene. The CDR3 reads CASSSTRGRFYTDTQYF. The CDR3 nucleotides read TGTGCCAGCAGCTCCACTCGCGGACGGTTTTACACAGATACGCAGTATTTT.

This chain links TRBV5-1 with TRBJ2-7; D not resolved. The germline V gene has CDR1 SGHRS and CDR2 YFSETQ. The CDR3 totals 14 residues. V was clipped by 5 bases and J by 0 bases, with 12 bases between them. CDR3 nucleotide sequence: TGCGCCAGCAGTTTCGGTCAAAGCTCCTACGAGCAGTACTTC. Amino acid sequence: CASSFGQSSYEQYF.

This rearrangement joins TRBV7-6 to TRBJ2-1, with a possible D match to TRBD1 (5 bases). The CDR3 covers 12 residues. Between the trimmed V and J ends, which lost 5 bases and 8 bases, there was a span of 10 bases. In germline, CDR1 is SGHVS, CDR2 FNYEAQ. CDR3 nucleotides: TGTGCCAGCAGCCTCGACAGTTATGAGCAGTTCTTC. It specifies CASSLDSYEQFF.

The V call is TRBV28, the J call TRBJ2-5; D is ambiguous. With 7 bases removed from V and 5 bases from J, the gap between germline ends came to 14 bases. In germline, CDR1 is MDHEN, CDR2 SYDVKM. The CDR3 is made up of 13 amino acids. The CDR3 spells CASNPPARETQYF. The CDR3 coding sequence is TGTGCCAGCAACCCCCCGGCGCGGGAGACCCAGTACTTC.

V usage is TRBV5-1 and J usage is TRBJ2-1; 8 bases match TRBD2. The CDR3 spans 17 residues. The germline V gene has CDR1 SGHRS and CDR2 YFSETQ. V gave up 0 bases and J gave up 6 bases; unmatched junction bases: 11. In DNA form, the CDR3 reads TGCGCCAGCAGCTTGGGGACGGGAGGGACCAACGTCAATGAGCAGTTCTTC. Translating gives CASSLGTGGTNVNEQFF.

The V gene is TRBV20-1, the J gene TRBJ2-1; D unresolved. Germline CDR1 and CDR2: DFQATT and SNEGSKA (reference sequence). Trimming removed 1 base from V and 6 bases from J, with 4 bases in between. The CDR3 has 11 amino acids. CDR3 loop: CSARVINEQFF. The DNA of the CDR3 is TGCAGTGCTAGAGTGATCAATGAGCAGTTCTTC.

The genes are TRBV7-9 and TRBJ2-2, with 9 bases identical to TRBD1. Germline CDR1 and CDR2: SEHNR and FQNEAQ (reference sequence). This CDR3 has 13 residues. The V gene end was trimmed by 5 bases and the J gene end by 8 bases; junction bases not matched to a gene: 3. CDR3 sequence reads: CASSIGTGGELFF. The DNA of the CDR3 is TGTGCCAGCAGCATCGGGACAGGGGGGGAGCTGTTTTTT.

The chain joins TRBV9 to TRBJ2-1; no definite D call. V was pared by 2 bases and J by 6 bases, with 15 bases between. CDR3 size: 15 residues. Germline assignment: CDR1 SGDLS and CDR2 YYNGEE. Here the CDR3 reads CASSVGSSKINEQFF. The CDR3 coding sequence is TGTGCCAGCAGCGTGGGTAGCTCCAAAATCAATGAGCAGTTCTTC.

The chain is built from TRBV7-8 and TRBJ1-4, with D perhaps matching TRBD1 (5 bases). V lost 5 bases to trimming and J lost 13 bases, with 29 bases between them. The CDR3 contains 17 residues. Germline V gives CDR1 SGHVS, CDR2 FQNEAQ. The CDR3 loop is CASSPQGLGGVRLLLFF. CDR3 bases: TGTGCCAGCAGCCCGCAGGGACTTGGGGGGGTCAGGTTGCTACTGTTTTTT.

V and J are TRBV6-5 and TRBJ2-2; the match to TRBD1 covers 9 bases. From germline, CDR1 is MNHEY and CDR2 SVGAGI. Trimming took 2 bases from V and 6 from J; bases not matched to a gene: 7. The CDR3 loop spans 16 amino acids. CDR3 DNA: TGTGCCAGCAGTTACCTGACAGGGGGAGACGCCGGGGAGCTGTTTTTT. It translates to CASSYLTGGDAGELFF.

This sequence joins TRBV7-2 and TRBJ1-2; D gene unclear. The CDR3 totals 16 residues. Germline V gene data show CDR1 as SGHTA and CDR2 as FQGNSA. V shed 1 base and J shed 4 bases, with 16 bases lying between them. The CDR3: CASSLGGGRGGYGYTF. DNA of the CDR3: TGTGCCAGCAGCTTAGGGGGTGGACGGGGAGGCTATGGCTACACCTTC.

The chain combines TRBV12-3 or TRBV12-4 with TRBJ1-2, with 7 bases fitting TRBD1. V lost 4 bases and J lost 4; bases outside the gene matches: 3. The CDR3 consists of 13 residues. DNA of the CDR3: TGTGCCAGCAGTTGGGACAGCTTCTATGGCTACACCTTC. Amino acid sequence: CASSWDSFYGYTF.

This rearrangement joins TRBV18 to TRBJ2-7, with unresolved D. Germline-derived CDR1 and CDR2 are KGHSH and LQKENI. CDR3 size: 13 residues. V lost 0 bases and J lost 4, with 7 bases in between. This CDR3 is CASSPPQLYEQYF. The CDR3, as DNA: TGTGCCAGCTCACCACCACAACTATACGAGCAGTACTTC.

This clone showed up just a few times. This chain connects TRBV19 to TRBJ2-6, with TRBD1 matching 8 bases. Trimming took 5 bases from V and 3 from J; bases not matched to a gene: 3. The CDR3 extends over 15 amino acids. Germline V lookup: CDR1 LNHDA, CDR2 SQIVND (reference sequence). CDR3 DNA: TGTGCCAGTAGTCCACAGGGGGTTGGGGCCAACGTCCTGACTTTC. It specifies CASSPQGVGANVLTF.

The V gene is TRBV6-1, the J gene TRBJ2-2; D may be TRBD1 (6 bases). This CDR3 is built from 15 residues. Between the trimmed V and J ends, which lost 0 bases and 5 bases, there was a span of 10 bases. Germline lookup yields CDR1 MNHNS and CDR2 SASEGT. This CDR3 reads CASSEARGRTGELFF. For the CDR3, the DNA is TGTGCCAGCAGTGAAGCCAGGGGAAGGACCGGGGAGCTGTTTTTT.

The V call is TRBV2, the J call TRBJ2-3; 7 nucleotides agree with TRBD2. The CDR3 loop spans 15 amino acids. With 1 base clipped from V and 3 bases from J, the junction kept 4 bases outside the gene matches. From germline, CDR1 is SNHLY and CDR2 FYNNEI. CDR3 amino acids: CASSEGAGETDTQYF. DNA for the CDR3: TGTGCCAGCAGTGAAGGCGCGGGAGAGACAGATACGCAGTATTTT.

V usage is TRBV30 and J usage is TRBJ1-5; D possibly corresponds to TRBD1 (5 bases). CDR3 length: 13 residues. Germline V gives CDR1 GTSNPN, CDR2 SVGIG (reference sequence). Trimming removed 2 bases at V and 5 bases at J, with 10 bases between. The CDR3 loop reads CAWSTQGDQPQHF. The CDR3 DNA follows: TGTGCCTGGAGTACGCAGGGAGATCAGCCCCAGCATTTT. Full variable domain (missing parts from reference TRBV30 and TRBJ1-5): SQTIHQWPATLVQPVGSPLSLECTVEGTSNPNLYWYRQAAGRGLQLLFYSVGIGQISSEVPQNLSASRPQDRQFILSSKKLLLSDSGFYLCAWSTQGDQPQHFGDGTRLSIL.